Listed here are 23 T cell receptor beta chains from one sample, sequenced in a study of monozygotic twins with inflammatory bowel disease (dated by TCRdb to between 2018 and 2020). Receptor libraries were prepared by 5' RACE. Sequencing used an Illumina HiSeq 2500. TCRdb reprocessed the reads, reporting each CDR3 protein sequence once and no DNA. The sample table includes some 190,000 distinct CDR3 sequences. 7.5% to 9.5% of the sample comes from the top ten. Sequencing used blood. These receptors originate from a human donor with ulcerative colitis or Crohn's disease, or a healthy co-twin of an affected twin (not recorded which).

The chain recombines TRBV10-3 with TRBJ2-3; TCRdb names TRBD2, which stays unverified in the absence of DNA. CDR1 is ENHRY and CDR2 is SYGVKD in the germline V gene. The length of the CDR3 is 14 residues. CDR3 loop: CAIGTPPSTDTQYF.

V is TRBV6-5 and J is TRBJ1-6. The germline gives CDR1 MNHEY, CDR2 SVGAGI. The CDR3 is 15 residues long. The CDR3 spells CASSFRGFYNSPLHF.

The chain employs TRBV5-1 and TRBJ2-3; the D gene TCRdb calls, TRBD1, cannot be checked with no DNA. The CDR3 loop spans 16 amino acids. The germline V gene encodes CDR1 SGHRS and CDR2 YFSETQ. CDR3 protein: CASSLASRGQVDTQYF.

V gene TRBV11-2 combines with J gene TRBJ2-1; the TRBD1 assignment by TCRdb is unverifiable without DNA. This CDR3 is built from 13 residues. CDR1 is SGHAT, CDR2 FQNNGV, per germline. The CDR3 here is CASSQPPGNEQFF. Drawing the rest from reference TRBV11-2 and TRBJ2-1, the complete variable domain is EAGVAQSPRYKIIEKRQSVAFWCNPISGHATLYWYQQILGQGPKLLIQFQNNGVVDDSQLPKDRFSAERLKGVDSTLKIQPAKLEDSAVYLCASSQPPGNEQFFGPGTRLTVL.

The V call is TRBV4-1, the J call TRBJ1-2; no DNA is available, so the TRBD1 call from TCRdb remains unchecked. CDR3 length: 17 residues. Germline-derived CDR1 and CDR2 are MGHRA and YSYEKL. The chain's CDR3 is CASSHPPGGGEDYGYTF.

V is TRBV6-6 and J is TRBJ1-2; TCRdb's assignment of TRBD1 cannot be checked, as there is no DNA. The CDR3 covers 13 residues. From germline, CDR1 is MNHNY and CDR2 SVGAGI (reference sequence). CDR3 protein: CASSRDARYGYTF.

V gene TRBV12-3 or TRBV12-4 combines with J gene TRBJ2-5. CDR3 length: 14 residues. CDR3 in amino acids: CASSFGNSQETQYF.

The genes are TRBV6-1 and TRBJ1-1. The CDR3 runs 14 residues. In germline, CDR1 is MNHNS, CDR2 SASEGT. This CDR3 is CASRADSLGTEAFF.

CDR3 amino acids: CASSPTGLAGEGEQFF. The chain has TRBV7-2 and TRBJ2-1; no DNA is available, so the TRBD2 call from TCRdb remains unchecked. The CDR3 runs to 16 residues. Germline V gene lookup returns CDR1 SGHTA and CDR2 FQGNSA.

The CDR3 spells CASSFSANTGELFF. V and J are TRBV12-3 or TRBV12-4 and TRBJ2-2. The CDR3 is 14 residues long.

The CDR3 sequence: CASSSLDTNNEQFF. J is TRBJ2-1 and V is TRBV7-9. CDR3 length: 14 residues. Germline V gene sequence: CDR1 SEHNR, CDR2 FQNEAQ (reference sequence).

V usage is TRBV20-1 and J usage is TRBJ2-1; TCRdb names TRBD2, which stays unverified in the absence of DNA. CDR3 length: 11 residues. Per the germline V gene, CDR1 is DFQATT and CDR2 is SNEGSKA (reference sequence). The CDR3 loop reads CSAPLRNEQFF.

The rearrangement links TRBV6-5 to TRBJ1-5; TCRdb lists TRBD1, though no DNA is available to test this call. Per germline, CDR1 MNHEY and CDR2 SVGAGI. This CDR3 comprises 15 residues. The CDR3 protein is CASSYSGQGNQPQHF.

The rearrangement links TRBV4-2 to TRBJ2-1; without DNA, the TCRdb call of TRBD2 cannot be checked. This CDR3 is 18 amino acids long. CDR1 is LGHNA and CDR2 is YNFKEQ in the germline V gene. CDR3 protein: CASSQEGEGGSSYNEQFF.

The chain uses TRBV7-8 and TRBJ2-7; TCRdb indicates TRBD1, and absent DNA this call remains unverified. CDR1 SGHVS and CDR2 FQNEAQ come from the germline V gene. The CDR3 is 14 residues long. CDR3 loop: CASSSPSGFYEQYF.

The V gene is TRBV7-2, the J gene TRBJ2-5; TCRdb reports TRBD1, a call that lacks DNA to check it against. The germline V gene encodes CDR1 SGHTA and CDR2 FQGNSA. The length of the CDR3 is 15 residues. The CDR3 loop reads CASSPRTGEVETQYF. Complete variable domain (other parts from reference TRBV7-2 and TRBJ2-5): GAGVSQSPSNKVTEKGKDVELRCDPISGHTALYWYRQSLGQGLEFLIYFQGNSAPDKSGLPSDRFSAERTGGSVSTLTIQRTQQEDSAVYLCASSPRTGEVETQYFGPGTRLLVL.

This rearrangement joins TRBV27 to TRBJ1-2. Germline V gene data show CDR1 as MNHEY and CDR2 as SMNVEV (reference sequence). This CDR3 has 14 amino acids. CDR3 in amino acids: CASSLSRGSYGYTF.

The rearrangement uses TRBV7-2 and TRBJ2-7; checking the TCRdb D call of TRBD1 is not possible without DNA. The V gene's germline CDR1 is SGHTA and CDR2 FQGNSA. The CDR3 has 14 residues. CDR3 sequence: CASSRGGQSYEQYF.

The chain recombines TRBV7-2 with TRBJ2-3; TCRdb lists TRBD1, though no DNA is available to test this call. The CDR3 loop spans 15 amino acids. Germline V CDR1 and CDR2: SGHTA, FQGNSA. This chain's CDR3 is CASSPGEEYTNTQYF.

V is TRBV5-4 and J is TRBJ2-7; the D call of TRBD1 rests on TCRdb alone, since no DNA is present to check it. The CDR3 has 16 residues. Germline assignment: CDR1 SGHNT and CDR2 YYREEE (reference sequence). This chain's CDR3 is CASSSGPSTGSYEQYF.

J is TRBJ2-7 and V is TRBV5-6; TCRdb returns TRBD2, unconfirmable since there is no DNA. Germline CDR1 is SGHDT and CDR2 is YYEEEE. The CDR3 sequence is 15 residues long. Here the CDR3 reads CASSLRASGNREQYF.

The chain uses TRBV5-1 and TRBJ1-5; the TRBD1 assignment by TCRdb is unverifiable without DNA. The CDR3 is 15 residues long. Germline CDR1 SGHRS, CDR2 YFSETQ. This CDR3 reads CASSLEGRAGQPQHF.

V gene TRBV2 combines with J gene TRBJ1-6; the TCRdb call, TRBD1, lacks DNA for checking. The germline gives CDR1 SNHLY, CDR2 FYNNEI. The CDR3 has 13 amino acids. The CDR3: CASSPGRDSPLHF.